This entry is about one TCR beta chain. There are a few counts of this clonotype. It lacks a known antigen. Within one base of it there is no much larger clone, and no base qualities were kept. This sample was taken from a study of T-cell memory formation after mild COVID-19 (dated by TCRdb to about 2021). With regard to the full study: TCR sequence clusters from the two donors were largely donor specific. Two young, previously healthy adult volunteers made up the cohort, one male and one female. T-cell clones expanding and contracting after mild COVID-19 in a couple of donors were tracked by longitudinal TCRalpha and TCRbeta repertoire sequencing.

Ficoll-Paque density gradient centrifugation was used to isolate PBMCs. The germline V gene encodes CDR1 SGHRS and CDR2 YFSETQ. From the cysteine up to the phenylalanine, the CDR3 has a length of 14 residues. The entry retains the CDR3 DNA only, 42 bases that are in frame from base 1. The V end loses 4 bases and the J end loses 8 bases, and a stretch of 16 bases separates them. The reads were generated on an Illumina NovaSeq 6000. Using 5'RACE with constant-segment primers, TCRalpha and TCRbeta cDNA libraries were constructed, with sample barcodes and unique molecular identifiers added in the process. Trizol reagent was used to extract RNA from every sample. Library amplification was performed in two PCR steps, and a second sample barcode and Illumina TruSeq adapters were introduced in the second step. Sequencing of the libraries was done on an Illumina NovaSeq, producing 2 x 150 bp paired-end reads. Per the authors' processing: Reads were demultiplexed and collapsed into UMI-guided consensus sequences with migec v1.2.7. With mixcr v2.1.11, UMI consensuses were aligned to TRA and TRB V and J templates and assembled into clonotypes. A clonotype was counted as expanded or contracted only if both edgeR and NoisET called the change significant, with noise models trained on biological replicates. For edgeR calls, the cutoffs were a false discovery rate-adjusted p below 0.01 and a log2 fold-change threshold of 1. As an exploratory analysis of dynamics, max-normalized trajectories of the 1000 most abundant clonotypes were examined with PCA combined with hierarchical clustering. Separately sequenced CD4+ and CD8+ repertoires were used to assign a CD4 or CD8 phenotype to each responding clone. The raw public data were reprocessed by TCRdb itself: fastp quality trimming at Q25, MiXCR clonotype calling, in-frame beta chains only. Each record represents a unique CDR3 protein, reported with the most common genes and DNA among its rows. TCRdb, not the original authors, processed these V and J calls. This sample gives roughly 510,000 distinct CDR3 sequences in total; 17% of them show up just once. Roughly 7.7% of the sample is in the top ten clones.

Beyond this particular receptor, the publication reports: Contracting CD4+ clones were found mainly in CM and EM memory subsets, while CD8+ clones were enriched in EMRA. SARS-CoV-2 specificity was not confirmed for the second-wave clones peaking on day 37. The study covered only two mild cases, and larger cohorts including severe cases with pre-infection samples were considered necessary. From day 15 to 85, contracting clones showed balanced CD4/CD8 phenotypes, whereas a second wave of clones that expanded from day 15 to 37 leaned towards CD4+. The detection of some responding clones in pre-infection memory suggests that pre-existing cross-reactive memory T cells joined the SARS-CoV-2 response.

The source is an adult woman who had mild COVID-19 (a few samples of this study predate the infection). The sample titles of this study are shuffled in the database, so cell type and time point are left out; the donor was told from shared clones. The rearranged chain carries TRBV5-1 and TRBJ2-1; the D gene remains uncertain. The sequenced sample consisted of PBMCs or a T cell subset sorted from them (not recorded which). The CDR3 corresponds to CASSRMSLGDEQFF. The sequenced DNA is TGCGCCAGCAGCCGGATGTCCCTTGGCGATGAGCAGTTCTTC.